Shown below are 5 T cell receptor beta chains from a single sample sequenced in a study of sequential checkpoint blockade in melanoma. The sample's treatment: randomized to nivolumab then ipilimumab (arm A) or the reverse (arm B). This table comes from immunoSEQ multiplex PCR, and its TCRdb copy is limited to in-frame clones, with some not included. The table records 15,000 to 25,000 clones, 82% of them present only once. The sample here was CD8+ T cells sorted from blood (inferred from file names), taken from a patient given nivolumab and ipilimumab in sequence. The receptors shown here come from a human donor with melanoma.

This rearrangement joins TRBV27 to TRBJ1-2; 8 bases line up with TRBD1. Germline values: CDR1 MNHEY, CDR2 SMNVEV (reference sequence). Trimming at V came to 0 bases and at J to 8 bases, leaving 5 bases not matched to a gene. The CDR3 extends over 14 amino acids. The chain's CDR3 is CASSLSDRAVGYTF. DNA for the CDR3: TGTGCCAGCAGTTTATCGGACAGGGCTGTAGGCTACACCTTC.

The J gene is TRBJ2-5, the V gene TRBV15; 7 nucleotides match TRBD1. Germline loops: CDR1 LNHNV, CDR2 YYDKDF (reference sequence). The CDR3 spans 14 residues. The junction had 1 base not matched to a gene; V was cut back by 1 base and J by 2 bases. The DNA of the CDR3 is TGTGCCACCAGCAGAGGGGACAGACAAGAGACCCAGTACTTC. It yields the protein CATSRGDRQETQYF.

This rearrangement joins TRBV18 to TRBJ1-4, with 7 bases lining up with TRBD1. After removal of 4 bases from V and 8 bases from J, the junction contained 4 bases not matched to a gene. The germline gives CDR1 KGHSH, CDR2 LQKENI. The CDR3 extends over 13 amino acids. In DNA form, the CDR3 reads TGTGCCAGCTCACACGGACAGGAGGAAAAACTGTTTTTT. It codes for CASSHGQEEKLFF.

The chain combines TRBV5-4 with TRBJ1-5; weak D call: TRBD1 (6 bases). Germline loops: CDR1 SGHNT, CDR2 YYREEE (reference sequence). The CDR3 loop spans 17 amino acids. Deletions cut 1 base from V and 3 bases from J, with 17 bases between. CDR3: CASSLQGPGRDNQPQHF. CDR3 DNA sequence: TGTGCCAGCAGCTTGCAGGGGCCGGGACGGGACAATCAGCCCCAGCATTTT.

The chain recombines TRBV28 with TRBJ2-5; D may be TRBD1 (5 bases). The CDR3 is 17 amino acids. Looked up from germline, CDR1 is MDHEN and CDR2 is SYDVKM. With 4 bases removed from V and 3 bases from J, the gap between germline ends came to 21 bases. CDR3 protein: CASSSWSQPAGKETQYF. The CDR3 region has the DNA TGTGCCAGCAGTTCATGGTCCCAACCCGCAGGGAAAGAGACCCAGTACTTC.